The sequence of this T cell receptor beta chain was determined in a study of cytomegalovirus exposure and HLA in healthy donors. About the study: Most genotyped donors, 81% of about 360, had Caucasian-associated genetic ancestry.

From germline, CDR1 is SGHDT and CDR2 YYEEEE. The CDR3 consists of 14 residues. V was pared by 4 bases and J by 4 bases, with 5 bases of the junction left unmatched. In regard to this clone: The antigen is undetermined.

Findings and limits, study-wide: Later on, a genetic analysis was performed. It linked a missense variant in DCLRE1C with V- and J-gene trimming of TCR beta. According to the study, 160 or so TCR beta chains were cytomegalovirus-associated.

60 Vbeta and 13 Jbeta primers were used in PCR. Measured with immunoSEQ multiplex PCR; TCRdb has only the in-frame clones, and not every one. Here the sample spans 95,000 to 150,000 clones, around 84% being singletons. The TCR was taken from a woman in her 40s in good health and CMV-seronegative. The chain has TRBV5-6 and TRBJ2-1; 7 bases match TRBD2. Material: PBMCs. CDR3 coding DNA: TGTGCCAGCAGCAAGGGACTAACTTACAATGAGCAGTTCTTC. Protein: CASSKGLTYNEQFF.